Listed below are T cell receptor beta chains from one sample, sequenced in a study of blood T cell repertoires in COVID-19. TCRdb's table, derived via immunoSEQ multiplex PCR, lists solely in-frame clones and lacks some. Among over 120,000 clones, more than 75% were seen once, and the ten largest hold 8.5% to 9.5%. Material for sequencing was peripheral blood. All receptors derive from a woman in her forties or fifties with active or convalescent COVID-19. Both conserved end residues are part of each CDR3. Fields, in order: V gene, CDR3 length, J gene, CDR3 protein.

v_gene: TRBV30
len: 19
j_gene: TRBJ2-7
CDR3aa: CAWRAEWGDSPQRAYEQYF

v_gene: TRBV7-8
len: 14
j_gene: TRBJ2-7
CDR3aa: CASSLGQGVSEQYF

v_gene: TRBV7-2
len: 13
j_gene: TRBJ2-7
CDR3aa: CASSATGFYEQYF

v_gene: TRBV6-2/TRBV6-3
len: 18
j_gene: TRBJ1-5
CDR3aa: CASSWAGTGLGSNQPQHF

v_gene: TRBV27
len: 15
j_gene: TRBJ2-7
CDR3aa: CASSRTSSGGYEQYF

v_gene: TRBV29-1
len: 15
j_gene: TRBJ2-1
CDR3aa: CSVAGLAANYNEQFF

v_gene: TRBV12-5
len: 15
j_gene: TRBJ2-2
CDR3aa: CASGSGVAGTGELFF

v_gene: TRBV7-9
len: 12
j_gene: TRBJ1-1
CDR3aa: CASSSTGSEAFF

v_gene: TRBV21-1
len: 15
j_gene: TRBJ1-3
CDR3aa: CASSKFGGAGNTIYF

v_gene: TRBV7-7
len: 14
j_gene: TRBJ1-3
CDR3aa: CASNRGQGVNTIYF

v_gene: TRBV3-1/TRBV3-2
len: 17
j_gene: TRBJ2-5
CDR3aa: CASSLPPDRSYQETQYF

v_gene: TRBV11-3
len: 14
j_gene: TRBJ2-7
CDR3aa: CASSFSGVPYEQYF

v_gene: TRBV27
len: 14
j_gene: TRBJ1-5
CDR3aa: CASSPTGDNQPQHF

v_gene: TRBV6-5
len: 15
j_gene: TRBJ1-2
CDR3aa: CASSYQGMSNYGYTF

v_gene: TRBV24-1
len: 13
j_gene: TRBJ2-3
CDR3aa: CATGTGALDTQYF

v_gene: TRBV6-2/TRBV6-3
len: 16
j_gene: TRBJ1-3
CDR3aa: CASSYYRGHSGNTIYF

v_gene: TRBV29-1
len: 16
j_gene: TRBJ1-2
CDR3aa: CSVEGPRGGDDYGYTF

v_gene: TRBV27
len: 17
j_gene: TRBJ1-2
CDR3aa: CASSLSPGVGYNYGYTF

v_gene: TRBV4-3
len: 16
j_gene: TRBJ2-3
CDR3aa: CASSQDLGLAGDTQYF

v_gene: TRBV7-8
len: 17
j_gene: TRBJ1-1
CDR3aa: CASSLGPGGELNTEAFF

v_gene: TRBV19
len: 15
j_gene: TRBJ1-1
CDR3aa: CASDYAGTVNTEAFF

v_gene: TRBV24-1
len: 16
j_gene: TRBJ2-3
CDR3aa: CATSDVRGGSLDTQYF

v_gene: TRBV7-3
len: 14
j_gene: TRBJ1-2
CDR3aa: CASSPQGQGDGYTF

v_gene: TRBV6-2/TRBV6-3
len: 13
j_gene: TRBJ1-1
CDR3aa: CASSRRQGEEAFF

v_gene: TRBV5-1
len: 15
j_gene: TRBJ1-6
CDR3aa: CASSLKGQGGSPLHF

v_gene: TRBV19
len: 12
j_gene: TRBJ1-1
CDR3aa: CASSDRNTEAFF

v_gene: TRBV27
len: 15
j_gene: TRBJ1-6
CDR3aa: CASSPRDSNNSPLHF

v_gene: TRBV4-3
len: 16
j_gene: TRBJ2-1
CDR3aa: CASSQDSGGAYNEQFF

v_gene: TRBV7-8
len: 12
j_gene: TRBJ2-7
CDR3aa: CASSFQVSEQYF

v_gene: TRBV5-1
len: 15
j_gene: TRBJ1-2
CDR3aa: CASSPSGTGSYGYTF

v_gene: TRBV7-2
len: 14
j_gene: TRBJ2-3
CDR3aa: CASSLTRGTDTQYF

v_gene: TRBV2
len: 15
j_gene: TRBJ2-2
CDR3aa: CASKVGTGVTGELFF

v_gene: TRBV5-8
len: 15
j_gene: TRBJ2-1
CDR3aa: CASSSEPPGLNEQFF

v_gene: TRBV3-1/TRBV3-2
len: 14
j_gene: TRBJ2-7
CDR3aa: CASSRSGGPYEQYF

v_gene: TRBV24-1
len: 15
j_gene: TRBJ1-5
CDR3aa: CATSDAGSGNQPQHF

v_gene: TRBV7-2
len: 13
j_gene: TRBJ2-5
CDR3aa: CASSTSGQETQYF

v_gene: TRBV27
len: 15
j_gene: TRBJ1-4
CDR3aa: CASSFGTGLFPKLFF

v_gene: TRBV6-1
len: 15
j_gene: TRBJ1-5
CDR3aa: CASSEGNRWNQPQHF

v_gene: TRBV5-1
len: 17
j_gene: TRBJ2-7
CDR3aa: CASSSLTSDVPLYEQYF

v_gene: TRBV9
len: 17
j_gene: TRBJ1-4
CDR3aa: CASSRTTLSATNEKLFF

v_gene: TRBV7-7
len: 16
j_gene: TRBJ2-2
CDR3aa: CASSRASARDTGELFF

v_gene: TRBV21-1
len: 14
j_gene: TRBJ2-1
CDR3aa: CASSRPPVGRGKFF

v_gene: TRBV2
len: 13
j_gene: TRBJ2-2
CDR3aa: CASKGLATGELFF

v_gene: TRBV6-5
len: 13
j_gene: TRBJ1-5
CDR3aa: CASSYSRIQPQHF

v_gene: TRBV5-5
len: 13
j_gene: TRBJ1-2
CDR3aa: CASMTGANYGYTF

v_gene: TRBV6-2/TRBV6-3
len: 17
j_gene: TRBJ1-6
CDR3aa: CASSYSQGEPQGSPLHF

v_gene: TRBV15
len: 16
j_gene: TRBJ1-5
CDR3aa: CATSRDRQGANQPQHF

v_gene: TRBV12-3/TRBV12-4
len: 13
j_gene: TRBJ2-1
CDR3aa: CASSRDTYNEQFF

v_gene: TRBV2
len: 14
j_gene: TRBJ1-3
CDR3aa: CASSFQGAGNTIYF

v_gene: TRBV6-5
len: 13
j_gene: TRBJ2-3
CDR3aa: CALQGTGTDTQYF